One and the same sample provided the 21 T cell receptor beta chains below, sequenced in a study of blood T cell repertoires in COVID-19. Sequencing was performed with immunoSEQ multiplex PCR; in TCRdb, only in-frame clones are kept and a portion is missing. The table records about 52,000 clones, about four fifths of them present only once. Sequenced material: peripheral blood. The receptors were gathered from a woman older than 75 with COVID-19, enrolled during active disease.

The table lists this clone with a few counts. The chain uses TRBV7-9 and TRBJ2-3, with 11 bases lining up with TRBD2. The length of the CDR3 is 14 residues. The trim removed 5 bases at V and 7 bases at J, leaving 5 bases unmatched. Germline V gene data show CDR1 as SEHNR and CDR2 as FQNEAQ (reference sequence). CDR3 region: CASSAGTSGYTQYF. The CDR3 bases are TGTGCCAGCAGCGCAGGGACTAGCGGATATACGCAGTATTTT.

CDR3 residues: CASSSIAWVEQFF. Written as DNA, the CDR3 is TGTGCCAGTAGCTCGATAGCGTGGGTTGAGCAGTTCTTC. The rearrangement joins TRBV19 to TRBJ2-1, with a weak D call TRBD2 (5 bases). The V gene lost 6 bases and the J gene lost 9 bases, with 15 bases spanning the gap. CDR3 length equals 13 residues. Per germline, CDR1 LNHDA and CDR2 SQIVND (reference sequence).

This clone occurred a few times. The CDR3 nucleotides read TGTGCCAGCAGTTACTCGGACAGGACGCAGCCCCAGCATTTT. Translated: CASSYSDRTQPQHF. The genes are TRBV6-2 or TRBV6-3 and TRBJ1-5; 7 bases match TRBD1. Unmatched junction bases numbered 3, after V lost 0 bases and J lost 7 bases. The CDR3 runs to 14 residues. Looked up from germline, CDR1 is MNHEY and CDR2 is SVGEGT.

The gene calls are TRBV7-9 and TRBJ2-7; D is perhaps TRBD2 (5 bases). The CDR3 contains 14 residues. V lost 4 bases, J lost 0 bases, and 10 bases lay in between. Germline V CDR1 and CDR2: SEHNR, FQNEAQ (reference sequence). CDR3 nucleotides: TGTGCCAGCAGCTCTAACGGGATCTCCTACGAGCAGTACTTC. It translates to CASSSNGISYEQYF.

The chain joins TRBV15 to TRBJ2-3; no reliable D call. The CDR3 contains 13 residues. CDR1 LNHNV and CDR2 YYDKDF come from the germline V gene (reference sequence). V dropped 8 bases and J dropped 0 bases, with 9 bases sitting between them. The CDR3 spells CATAVASTDTQYF. The DNA of the CDR3 is TGTGCCACCGCAGTTGCTAGCACAGATACGCAGTATTTT.

In its sample, this clone was seen a few times. The chain recombines TRBV4-1 with TRBJ1-2; 8 bases are a match to TRBD1. The CDR3 is 16 amino acids. V shed 0 bases, J shed 4 bases, and the junction held 7 bases outside the gene matches. The germline CDR1 and CDR2 sequences are MGHRA and YSYEKL. The CDR3 coding sequence is TGCGCCAGCAGCCAAGATCCGGGACAGGATATCTATGGCTACACCTTC. Translation gives CASSQDPGQDIYGYTF.

This clone was recorded once. This chain links TRBV4-1 with TRBJ1-4; 7 nucleotides line up with TRBD1. After removal of 2 bases from V and 3 bases from J, the junction contained 3 bases not matched to a gene. CDR1 is MGHRA, CDR2 YSYEKL, per germline. The CDR3 loop spans 15 amino acids. The DNA of the CDR3 is TGCGCCAGCAGCCAACAGACAGGGCCTAATGAAAAACTGTTTTTT. This gives the protein CASSQQTGPNEKLFF.

The chain couples TRBV6-5 to TRBJ1-6, with 8 positions matching TRBD1. The CDR3 consists of 14 residues. V trimming: 0 bases; J trimming: 9 bases; junction bases outside the gene matches: 1. CDR1 and CDR2 (germline): MNHEY, SVGAGI. The CDR3 bases are TGTGCCAGCAGTTACTCGGACAGGGCTTCACCCCTCCACTTT. Encoded protein: CASSYSDRASPLHF.

The chain has TRBV19 and TRBJ2-1; 9 bases line up with TRBD1. With 2 bases clipped from V and 6 bases from J, the junction kept 8 bases outside the gene matches. Per germline, CDR1 LNHDA and CDR2 SQIVND (reference sequence). This CDR3 has 16 amino acids. The CDR3 is CASSITNRGQGNEQFF. The CDR3 nucleotides read TGTGCCAGTAGTATAACCAACAGGGGGCAGGGCAATGAGCAGTTCTTC. Variable domain in full (rest from reference TRBV19 and TRBJ2-1): DGGITQSPKYLFRKEGQNVTLSCEQNLNHDAMYWYRQDPGQGLRLIYYSQIVNDFQKGDIAEGYSVSREKKESFPLTVTSAQKNPTAFYLCASSITNRGQGNEQFFGPGTRLTVL.

The chain combines TRBV3-1 (or the pseudogene TRBV3-2) with TRBJ2-7, with 11 nucleotides matching TRBD2. There are 14 residues in the CDR3. J lost 5 bases, V lost 4 bases, and 4 bases had no gene match. Germline V CDR1 and CDR2: LGHDT, YNNKEL (reference sequence). In DNA, the CDR3 is TGTGCCAGCAGCCGTAGCGGGAGGGCCAACGAGCAGTACTTC. Amino acid sequence: CASSRSGRANEQYF.

The V gene is TRBV3-1 (or the pseudogene TRBV3-2), the J gene TRBJ2-1, with TRBD2 matching over 9 bases. The CDR3 consists of 16 residues. CDR1 and CDR2 (germline): LGHDT, YNNKEL (reference sequence). The trim removed 0 bases at V and 4 bases at J, leaving 4 bases unmatched. The CDR3 nucleotides are TGTGCCAGCAGCCAAGAAGCTAGCGGGGTTTACAATGAGCAGTTCTTC. Translation gives CASSQEASGVYNEQFF.

The sample holds one count of this clone. The chain recombines TRBV6-6 with TRBJ2-3; D remains ambiguous. Trimming left V 2 bases short and J 1 base short, with 13 bases between. Germline V gene lookup returns CDR1 MNHNY and CDR2 SVGAGI (reference sequence). CDR3 length equals 16 residues. This CDR3 reads CASSYRGRSGTDTQYF. CDR3 nucleotides: TGTGCCAGCAGTTACCGCGGCCGGTCGGGCACAGATACGCAGTATTTT.

J is TRBJ2-7 and V is TRBV30, with a tentative D call TRBD2 (6 bases). There are 15 residues in the CDR3. Germline loops: CDR1 GTSNPN, CDR2 SVGIG (reference sequence). The ends were cut back, 2 bases at V and 7 bases at J, with 21 bases in the middle. The CDR3 DNA sequence: TGTGCCTGGAGTTTCTTTAGCGGACTACTTTTGGAGCAGTACTTC. This encodes CAWSFFSGLLLEQYF.

J is TRBJ2-2 and V is TRBV12-5, with 9 bases fitting TRBD2. In germline, CDR1 is LGHNT, CDR2 FRNRAP. The CDR3 spans 17 residues. Trimming at V came to 1 base and at J to 5 bases, leaving 8 bases not matched to a gene. The CDR3 DNA reads TGTGCTAGTGGTTTGGGATCCCTAGCGGGGAGGACCGGGGAGCTGTTTTTT. This codes for CASGLGSLAGRTGELFF.

The V and J genes are TRBV28 and TRBJ2-7, with 10 bases identical to TRBD1. Germline CDR1 and CDR2: MDHEN and SYDVKM. V trimming: 4 bases; J trimming: 1 base; junction bases outside the gene matches: 4. The CDR3 totals 15 residues. CDR3 DNA sequence: TGTGCCAGCAGTTCTCCGGGACAGGGGTCCTACGAGCAGTACTTC. This sequence encodes CASSSPGQGSYEQYF.

This sequence joins TRBV28 and TRBJ2-3; 10 bases line up with TRBD1. There are 15 residues in the CDR3. V was pared by 5 bases and J by 6 bases, with 8 bases of the junction left unmatched. The V gene's germline CDR1 is MDHEN and CDR2 SYDVKM. CDR3 DNA: TGTGCCAGCAGTCTCTTGGGACAGGGGACGGATACGCAGTATTTT. As protein: CASSLLGQGTDTQYF.

The table lists this clone with a few counts. The chain joins TRBV5-1 to TRBJ1-5; 7 bases map to TRBD1. The CDR3 covers 15 residues. Germline CDR1 SGHRS, CDR2 YFSETQ. V gave up 4 bases and J gave up 6 bases; unmatched junction bases: 10. The DNA of the CDR3 is TGCGCCAGCAGCCCAACTACAGGGGTTGGTCAGCCCCAGCATTTT. This gives the protein CASSPTTGVGQPQHF.

The CDR3 spells CASSPMTGPNYEQYF. The CDR3 nucleotides read TGTGCCAGCTCACCTATGACAGGGCCAAACTACGAGCAGTACTTC. This sequence joins TRBV18 and TRBJ2-7; 7 bases fit TRBD1. With 3 bases clipped from V and 3 bases from J, the junction kept 8 bases outside the gene matches. The CDR3 runs 15 residues. CDR1 KGHSH and CDR2 LQKENI come from the germline V gene. The complete variable domain, with remaining parts taken from reference TRBV18 and TRBJ2-7, reads NAGVMQNPRHLVRRRGQEARLRCSPMKGHSHVYWYRQLPEEGLKFMVYLQKENIIDESGMPKERFSAEFPKEGPSILRIQQVVRGDSAAYFCASSPMTGPNYEQYFGPGTRLTVT.

This chain's CDR3 is CASSLGQGDTGELFF. The CDR3 DNA sequence: TGTGCCAGCAGCCTAGGACAGGGTGACACCGGGGAGCTGTTTTTT. The V and J genes are TRBV6-6 and TRBJ2-2; the match to TRBD1 covers 8 bases. CDR3 length: 15 amino acids. Germline V gives CDR1 MNHNY, CDR2 SVGAGI (reference sequence). Trimming removed 6 bases from V and 3 bases from J; junction bases left unmatched: 6.

In this sample, this clone is medium-sized. The chain recombines TRBV6-4 with TRBJ2-3, with TRBD1 identical over 11 bases. V lost 3 bases to trimming and J lost 3 bases; unmatched junction nucleotides: 2. The CDR3 extends over 15 amino acids. Germline CDR1 MRHNA, CDR2 SNTAGT. The CDR3 nucleotides read TGTGCCAGCAGTGATGGGACAGGGGGGACAGATACGCAGTATTTT. Protein: CASSDGTGGTDTQYF.

The rearrangement joins TRBV28 to TRBJ2-2; D remains unclear. V lost 1 base to trimming and J lost 8 bases, with 8 bases between them. CDR3 size: 13 residues. The germline V gene encodes CDR1 MDHEN and CDR2 SYDVKM. The CDR3: CASSLFARGELFF. The CDR3 DNA follows: TGTGCCAGCAGTTTATTTGCGCGAGGGGAGCTGTTTTTT.